This TCR beta chain derives from a study of blood T cell repertoires in COVID-19. Study as a whole: The United States, Italy and Spain were the sources of the acute and convalescent COVID-19 samples. Sources were T cells, B-cell-depleted T cells, or PBMCs; the material itself was cDNA or gDNA.

The CDR3 is made up of 15 amino acids. The V gene's germline CDR1 is SEHNR and CDR2 FQNEAQ (reference sequence). V was trimmed by 1 base and J by 8 bases, leaving 14 bases between them. Original data processing: Estimation of nucleated cell counts relied on the amplification of reference gene primers. The data were produced by immunoSEQ multiplex PCR, yet TCRdb's version contains in-frame clones alone and is incomplete. The V and J calls and the clone size are those of that table, but D and trimming were determined from the DNA. The table shows about 30,000 clones, with 87% occurring only once. The sample comprised peripheral blood. The chain combines TRBV7-9 with TRBJ1-4, with D tentatively TRBD1 (6 bases). This TCR was sampled from a human donor in a cohort sampled during active COVID-19. As DNA, the CDR3 is TGTGCCAGCAGCTTAGGTTCAGGGGCTCGAGAAAAACTGTTTTTT. The encoded protein is CASSLGSGAREKLFF. Drawing the rest from reference TRBV7-9 and TRBJ1-4, the complete variable domain is DTGVSQNPRHKITKRGQNVTFRCDPISEHNRLYWYRQTLGQGPEFLTYFQNEAQLEKSRLLSDRFSAERPKGSFSTLEIQRTEQGDSAMYLCASSLGSGAREKLFFGSGTQLSVL.